This T cell receptor beta chain was captured by sequencing in a study of post-analysis software for immune sequencing data. Across the whole study: The patients showed relapsing-remitting, secondary progressive and progressive-relapsing multiple sclerosis courses.

This clonotype was seen more than once but under ten times. The antigen remains undetermined. Notes on the study in general: Controls' normalized Chao1 diversity significantly exceeded that of multiple sclerosis patients.

Unique-molecular-identifier-tagged TCR beta cDNA libraries were used. TCRdb re-called the PCR reads through MiXCR, storing one row per CDR3 protein. This sample carries 600,000 to 750,000 distinct CDR3 sequences, 55% to 60% of them seen once, and the ten largest clones take 11%. This sequence originates from a girl aged 2 to 10 with multiple sclerosis. Sequenced sample: blood.

The CDR3 nucleotides are TGTGCCAGCAGTGAAAGGCCTGACTCCTACAATGAGCAGTTCTTC. Protein: CASSERPDSYNEQFF. The rearrangement links TRBV2 to TRBJ2-1, with D unresolved. Looked up from germline, CDR1 is SNHLY and CDR2 is FYNNEI. V was shortened by 2 bases and J by 0 bases, with 8 bases between the two germline ends. The CDR3 is 15 amino acids.